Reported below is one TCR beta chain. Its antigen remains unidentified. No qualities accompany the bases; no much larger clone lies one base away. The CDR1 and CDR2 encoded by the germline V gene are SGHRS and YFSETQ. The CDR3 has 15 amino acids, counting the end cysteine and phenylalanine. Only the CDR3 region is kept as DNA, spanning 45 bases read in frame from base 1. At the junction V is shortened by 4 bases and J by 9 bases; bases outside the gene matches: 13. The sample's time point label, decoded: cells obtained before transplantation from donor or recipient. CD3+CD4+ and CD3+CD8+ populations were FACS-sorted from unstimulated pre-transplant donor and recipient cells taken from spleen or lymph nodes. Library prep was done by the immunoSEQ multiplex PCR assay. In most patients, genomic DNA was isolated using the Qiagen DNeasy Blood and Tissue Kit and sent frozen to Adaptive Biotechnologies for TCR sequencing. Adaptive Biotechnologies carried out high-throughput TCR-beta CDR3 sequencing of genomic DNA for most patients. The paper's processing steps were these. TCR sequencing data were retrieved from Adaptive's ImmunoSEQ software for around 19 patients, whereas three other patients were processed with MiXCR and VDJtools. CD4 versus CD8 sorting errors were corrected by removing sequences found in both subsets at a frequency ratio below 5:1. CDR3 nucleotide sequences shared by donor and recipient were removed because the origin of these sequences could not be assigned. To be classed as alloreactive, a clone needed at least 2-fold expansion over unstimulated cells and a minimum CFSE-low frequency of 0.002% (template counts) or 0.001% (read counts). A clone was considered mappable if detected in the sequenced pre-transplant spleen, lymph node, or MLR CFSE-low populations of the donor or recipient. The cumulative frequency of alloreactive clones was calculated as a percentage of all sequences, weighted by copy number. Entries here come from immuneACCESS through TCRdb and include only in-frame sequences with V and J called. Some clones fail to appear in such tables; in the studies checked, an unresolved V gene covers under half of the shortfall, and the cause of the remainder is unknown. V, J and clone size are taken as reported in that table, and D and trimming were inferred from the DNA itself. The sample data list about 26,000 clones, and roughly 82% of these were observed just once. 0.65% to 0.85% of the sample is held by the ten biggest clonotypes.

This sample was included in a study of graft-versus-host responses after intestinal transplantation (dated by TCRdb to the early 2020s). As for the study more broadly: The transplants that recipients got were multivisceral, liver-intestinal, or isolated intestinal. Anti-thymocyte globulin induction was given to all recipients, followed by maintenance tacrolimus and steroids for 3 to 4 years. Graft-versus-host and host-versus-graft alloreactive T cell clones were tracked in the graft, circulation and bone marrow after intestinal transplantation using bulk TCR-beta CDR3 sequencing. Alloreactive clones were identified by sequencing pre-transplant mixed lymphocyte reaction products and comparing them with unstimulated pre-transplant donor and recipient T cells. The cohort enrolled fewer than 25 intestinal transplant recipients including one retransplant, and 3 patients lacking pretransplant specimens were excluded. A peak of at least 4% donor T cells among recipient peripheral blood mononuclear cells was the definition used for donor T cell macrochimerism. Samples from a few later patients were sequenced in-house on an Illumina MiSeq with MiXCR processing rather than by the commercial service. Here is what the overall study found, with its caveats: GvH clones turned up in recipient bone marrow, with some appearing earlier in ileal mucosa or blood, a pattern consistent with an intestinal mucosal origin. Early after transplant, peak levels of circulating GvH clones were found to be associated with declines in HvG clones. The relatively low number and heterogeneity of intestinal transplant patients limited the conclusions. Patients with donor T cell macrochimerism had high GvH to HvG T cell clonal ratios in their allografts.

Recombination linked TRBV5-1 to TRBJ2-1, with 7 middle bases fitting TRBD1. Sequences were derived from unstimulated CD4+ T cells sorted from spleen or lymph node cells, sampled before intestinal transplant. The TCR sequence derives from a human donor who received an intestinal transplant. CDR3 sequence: CASSQEGGRTGEQFF. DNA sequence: TGCGCCAGCAGCCAGGAAGGGGGCAGAACCGGTGAGCAGTTCTTC.